The 28 T cell receptor beta chains presented below share a single source sample, sequenced in a study of blood T cell repertoires in COVID-19. Clones were read by immunoSEQ multiplex PCR, and TCRdb kept only the in-frame ones, dropping some. Here the sample spans 100,000 to 150,000 clones, approximately 83% being singletons. The sequenced sample was peripheral blood. These receptors came from an elderly woman with acute or convalescent COVID-19.

This chain links TRBV27 with TRBJ1-5, with D uncertain. V shed 5 bases and J shed 1 base, with 12 bases lying between them. Germline assignment: CDR1 MNHEY and CDR2 SMNVEV (reference sequence). The CDR3 loop spans 15 amino acids. This CDR3 reads CASSVLGHSNQPQHF. The CDR3 nucleotides are TGTGCCAGCAGTGTTCTTGGGCACAGCAATCAGCCCCAGCATTTT.

The chain recombines TRBV3-1 (or the pseudogene TRBV3-2) with TRBJ1-2; D unclear. The CDR3 contains 14 residues. Germline CDR1 and CDR2: LGHDT and YNNKEL (reference sequence). Trimming stripped 0 bases from V and 2 bases from J, with 7 bases between. CDR3 region: CASSQEIGNYGYTF. The CDR3 DNA reads as TGTGCCAGCAGCCAAGAAATCGGGAACTATGGCTACACCTTC.

The chain is built from TRBV5-1 and TRBJ2-2; D might be TRBD2 (6 bases). Germline V gives CDR1 SGHRS, CDR2 YFSETQ. The CDR3 contains 14 residues. Deletions cut 8 bases from V and 3 bases from J, with 14 bases between. CDR3 nucleotide sequence: TGCGCCAGTGCGTGGGGGGTAGACACCGGGGAGCTGTTTTTT. Translating gives CASAWGVDTGELFF. Combining the CDR3 with reference TRBV5-1 and TRBJ2-2 gives the whole variable domain KAGVTQTPRYLIKTRGQQVTLSCSPISGHRSVSWYQQTPGQGLQFLFEYFSETQRNKGNFPGRFSGRQFSNSRSEMNVSTLELGDSALYLCASAWGVDTGELFFGEGSRLTVL.

CDR3 residues: CASRRDREGNSPLHF. The CDR3 DNA reads as TGTGCCAGCAGACGAGACAGGGAAGGAAATTCACCCCTCCACTTT. V usage is TRBV6-5 and J usage is TRBJ1-6; 7 nucleotides align to TRBD1. Trimming at V came to 6 bases and at J to 7 bases, leaving 9 bases not matched to a gene. The CDR3 runs to 15 residues. Germline V gene lookup returns CDR1 MNHEY and CDR2 SVGAGI.

V and J are TRBV3-1 (or the pseudogene TRBV3-2) and TRBJ2-3; the match to TRBD2 covers 11 bases. The CDR3 is made up of 17 amino acids. CDR1 is LGHDT and CDR2 is YNNKEL in the germline V gene (reference sequence). With 6 bases clipped from V and 1 base from J, the junction kept 9 bases outside the gene matches. In nucleotides, the CDR3 is TGTGCCAGCAGTCCAAGTCCGACTAGCGGGGGCACAGATACGCAGTATTTT. Protein product: CASSPSPTSGGTDTQYF.

The CDR3 loop reads CASSWAQTPSGNTIYF. The CDR3 DNA is TGTGCCAGTAGTTGGGCTCAGACGCCCTCTGGAAACACCATATATTTT. V gene TRBV19 combines with J gene TRBJ1-3, with D unclear. Trimming stripped 5 bases from V and 0 bases from J, with 14 bases between. In germline, CDR1 is LNHDA, CDR2 SQIVND (reference sequence). This CDR3 is 16 amino acids long.

The CDR3 nucleotides are TGTGCCAGCAGCTCGTCGGGACAGGGAATAGCTTTCTTT. Translating gives CASSSSGQGIAFF. This chain joins TRBV7-9 and TRBJ1-1; the match to TRBD1 covers 9 bases. The CDR3 covers 13 residues. Looked up from germline, CDR1 is SEHNR and CDR2 is FQNEAQ (reference sequence). V lost 4 bases, J lost 10 bases, and 7 bases stayed unmatched.

V usage is TRBV18 and J usage is TRBJ1-1, with D maybe TRBD1 (5 bases). The V end lost 3 bases, the J end lost 1 base, and 12 bases lay between the germline ends. In germline, CDR1 is KGHSH, CDR2 LQKENI. The CDR3 consists of 15 residues. The CDR3 sequence: CASSPGTGSNTEAFF. The CDR3 DNA sequence: TGTGCCAGCTCACCCGGCACAGGTTCGAACACTGAAGCTTTCTTT.

This clone was found once. This chain connects TRBV5-1 to TRBJ2-3; 7 bases map to TRBD2. J was trimmed by 4 bases and V by 1 base; bases with no gene match: 3. CDR1 is SGHRS and CDR2 is YFSETQ in the germline V gene. The CDR3 spans 14 residues. CDR3 DNA: TGCGCCAGCAGCTTGCCCAGCGGGGCAGATACGCAGTATTTT. Translation gives CASSLPSGADTQYF.

This clone was seen a single time. V usage is TRBV5-1 and J usage is TRBJ1-2, with TRBD1 identical over 7 bases. The CDR3 consists of 14 residues. With 3 bases clipped from V and 4 bases from J, the junction kept 6 bases outside the gene matches. CDR1 is SGHRS and CDR2 is YFSETQ in the germline V gene. CDR3 in amino acids: CASSSEGTAYGYTF. Here the CDR3 DNA reads TGCGCCAGCAGCTCCGAAGGGACAGCCTATGGCTACACCTTC.

This clone was observed a few times. The chain recombines TRBV5-6 with TRBJ2-5; D remains ambiguous. The V gene's germline CDR1 is SGHDT and CDR2 YYEEEE. V was trimmed by 7 bases and J by 5 bases, leaving 15 bases between them. The CDR3 is 13 residues long. CDR3 sequence: CASSQDTWETQYF. The CDR3 coding sequence is TGTGCCAGCTCTCAGGATACCTGGGAGACCCAGTACTTC.

The rearrangement uses TRBV12-3 or TRBV12-4 and TRBJ1-1; 7 bases are a match to TRBD1. V shed 5 bases, J shed 3 bases, and the junction held 3 bases outside the gene matches. This CDR3 comprises 13 residues. Here the CDR3 reads CASSNRGDTEAFF. The CDR3 nucleotides read TGTGCCAGCAGTAACAGGGGAGACACTGAAGCTTTCTTT.

The chain is built from TRBV19 and TRBJ1-5, with D possibly TRBD1 on 6 matching bases. CDR1 is LNHDA, CDR2 SQIVND, per germline (reference sequence). V was clipped by 1 base and J by 6 bases, with 16 bases between them. The CDR3 extends over 16 amino acids. CDR3 residues: CASSIGTGLWGQPQHF. The CDR3 DNA is TGTGCCAGTAGTATAGGTACAGGGCTTTGGGGTCAGCCCCAGCATTTT.

The J gene is TRBJ1-4, the V gene TRBV9; no reliable D call. Between the trimmed V and J ends, which lost 4 bases and 0 bases, there was a span of 10 bases. CDR1 is SGDLS and CDR2 is YYNGEE in the germline V gene. The CDR3 spans 15 residues. CDR3 sequence: CASSMRHSTNEKLFF. CDR3 bases: TGTGCCAGCAGCATGCGACATTCAACTAATGAAAAACTGTTTTTT.

V is TRBV15 and J is TRBJ1-5; no definite D call. The germline V and J ends were trimmed by 5 bases and 2 bases, with 7 bases remaining between them. The CDR3 loop spans 13 amino acids. The germline CDR1 and CDR2 sequences are LNHNV and YYDKDF (reference sequence). CDR3 bases: TGTGCCACCAGCGCGTCCGGCAATCAGCCCCAGCATTTT. Its protein is CATSASGNQPQHF.

This rearrangement joins TRBV19 to TRBJ1-2; 8 bases map to TRBD1. CDR1 LNHDA and CDR2 SQIVND come from the germline V gene (reference sequence). CDR3 length: 14 residues. Trimming removed 5 bases from V and 2 bases from J; junction bases left unmatched: 4. CDR3 protein: CASSRQGANYGYTF. DNA of the CDR3: TGTGCCAGTAGTCGCCAGGGGGCGAACTATGGCTACACCTTC.

J is TRBJ2-1 and V is TRBV7-9; 8 nucleotides line up with TRBD2. The CDR3 covers 17 residues. Germline assignment: CDR1 SEHNR and CDR2 FQNEAQ (reference sequence). V was pared by 2 bases and J by 4 bases, with 10 bases of the junction left unmatched. In DNA, the CDR3 is TGTGCCAGCAGCTTACGGCGGGGGGCCAGGATTTACAATGAGCAGTTCTTC. It specifies CASSLRRGARIYNEQFF.

The V call is TRBV6-6, the J call TRBJ1-5, with 7 bases identical to TRBD1. Germline trimming cut 5 bases from V and 0 bases from J; bases unmatched to any gene: 10. CDR3 length: 17 amino acids. CDR1 and CDR2 (germline): MNHNY, SVGAGI (reference sequence). The CDR3 region has the DNA TGTGCCAGCAGTCTCAACTTTGGACAGGCTAGCAATCAGCCCCAGCATTTT. Protein: CASSLNFGQASNQPQHF.

The rearrangement joins TRBV2 to TRBJ1-4, with D possibly being TRBD1 (6 bases). The CDR3 totals 15 residues. The germline CDR1 and CDR2 sequences are SNHLY and FYNNEI. Trimming shortened V by 5 bases and J by 0 bases, and 10 bases separated the two germline ends. The CDR3 protein is CASSTGQTTNEKLFF. CDR3 nucleotides: TGTGCCAGCAGTACCGGACAGACAACTAATGAAAAACTGTTTTTT.

The CDR3 region is CASSLRQGPGQETQYF. The CDR3, as DNA: TGTGCCAGCAGTTTAAGACAAGGCCCTGGACAAGAGACCCAGTACTTC. The chain is built from TRBV27 and TRBJ2-5, with D hard to call. The CDR3 is 16 amino acids. Germline V gene lookup returns CDR1 MNHEY and CDR2 SMNVEV (reference sequence). Trimming shortened V by 2 bases and J by 2 bases, and 15 bases separated the two germline ends.

This chain links TRBV7-2 with TRBJ1-2; TRBD1 is a possible D gene (6 bases). CDR3 size: 15 residues. Germline lookup yields CDR1 SGHTA and CDR2 FQGNSA. The ends were cut back, 5 bases at V and 7 bases at J, with 20 bases in the middle. The DNA for the CDR3 is TGTGCCAGCAGCCCCCAAAACAGGGAAATAGGTGGCTACACCTTC. As protein: CASSPQNREIGGYTF.

V and J are TRBV4-1 and TRBJ2-5, with 7 positions matching TRBD2. CDR3 length: 14 residues. Germline V gene sequence: CDR1 MGHRA, CDR2 YSYEKL. Trimming removed 2 bases from V and 2 bases from J; junction bases left unmatched: 2. As DNA, the CDR3 is TGCGCCAGCAGCCAATCGGGGGGTCAAGAGACCCAGTACTTC. It codes for CASSQSGGQETQYF.

This chain joins TRBV10-2 and TRBJ2-5; D is ambiguous. The CDR3 loop spans 13 amino acids. V lost 2 bases to trimming and J lost 4 bases, with 8 bases between them. Per the germline V gene, CDR1 is WSHSY and CDR2 is SAAADI. In nucleotides, the CDR3 is TGCGCCAGCAGTGAGATTAGAGGAGAGACCCAGTACTTC. As protein: CASSEIRGETQYF.

Comment on this clone: A junction boundary mismatches the germline segment, possibly from a read error. The chain has TRBV7-6 and TRBJ1-3; D gene ambiguous. CDR1 SGHVS and CDR2 FNYEAQ come from the germline V gene. This CDR3 has 11 residues. The CDR3 protein is CASSLGGLKAF. The CDR3 nucleotides read TGTGCCAGCAGCTTAGGAGGGTTGAAGGCTTTT. Drawing the rest from reference TRBV7-6 and TRBJ1-3, the complete variable domain is GAGVSQSPRYKVTKRGQDVALRCDPISGHVSLYWYRQALGQGPEFLTYFNYEAQQDKSGLPNDRFSAERPEGSISTLTIQRTEQRDSAMYRCASSLGGLKAFGEGSWLTVV.

The CDR3 coding sequence is TGTGCCAGCAGCAACCGGGACAGGGGACACAATGAGCAGTTCTTC. Its protein product is CASSNRDRGHNEQFF. V usage is TRBV9 and J usage is TRBJ2-1, with 10 bases identical to TRBD1. In germline, CDR1 is SGDLS, CDR2 YYNGEE. The CDR3 totals 15 residues. Losses at the gene ends were 4 bases for V and 5 bases for J; bases not matched to a gene: 6.

The CDR3 DNA is TGTGCCAGTAGTAGGGTCAGGCGGGATCGGAATAATTCACCCCTCCACTTT. Translating it yields CASSRVRRDRNNSPLHF. The J gene is TRBJ1-6, the V gene TRBV19; D gene unclear. The CDR3 has 17 amino acids. The ends were cut back, 4 bases at V and 5 bases at J, with 18 bases in the middle. The V gene's germline CDR1 is LNHDA and CDR2 SQIVND (reference sequence).

This clone was counted a single time. This chain links TRBV19 with TRBJ1-1; possible D gene TRBD1, 5 bases. This CDR3 region has 14 residues. CDR1 LNHDA and CDR2 SQIVND come from the germline V gene (reference sequence). V dropped 5 bases and J dropped 4 bases, with 14 bases sitting between them. The CDR3, as DNA: TGTGCCAGTAGTCTACAGGTTCCGGGCACTGAAGCTTTCTTT. The encoded protein is CASSLQVPGTEAFF.

V and J are TRBV18 and TRBJ1-5; D remains unclear. CDR1 and CDR2 (germline): KGHSH, LQKENI. CDR3 length: 14 residues. V gave up 4 bases and J gave up 0 bases, with 7 bases separating them. The CDR3 nucleotides are TGTGCCAGCTCACGTGCTAATAGCAATCAGCCCCAGCATTTT. Its translation is CASSRANSNQPQHF.